The 14 T cell receptor beta chains given below trace back to one sample, sequenced in a study of T-cell memory formation after mild COVID-19. From the 5' RACE reads, TCRdb called clonotypes with MiXCR, one entry per CDR3 protein. The profile shows 98,000 or so distinct CDR3 sequences, roughly a sixth of them singletons. The sequenced sample consisted of PBMCs or a T cell subset sorted from them (not recorded which). All receptors derive from a man aged 18 to 29 who had mild COVID-19 (a few samples of this study predate the infection). Cell type and time point are not known.

This clonotype was observed a few times. This sequence joins TRBV7-8 and TRBJ2-7; 12 nucleotides line up with TRBD1. The CDR3 runs to 17 residues. The ends lost 2 bases at V and 6 bases at J; junction bases unmatched: 11. CDR1 is SGHVS and CDR2 is FQNEAQ in the germline V gene. The CDR3 loop reads CASSLTGTGGGSVEQYV. CDR3 DNA: TGTGCCAGCAGCTTAACTGGGACAGGGGGCGGTTCTGTCGAGCAGTACGTC.

V gene TRBV7-2 combines with J gene TRBJ2-1, with a weak D call TRBD1 (5 bases). The ends were cut back, 5 bases at V and 9 bases at J, with 17 bases in the middle. CDR1 is SGHTA, CDR2 FQGNSA, per germline. The CDR3 loop spans 14 amino acids. In nucleotides, the CDR3 is TGTGCCAGCAGCCTAGGGGCCTCTTGGAGTGAGCAGTTCTTC. As protein: CASSLGASWSEQFF.

The chain employs TRBV12-3 or TRBV12-4 and TRBJ1-2, with 7 bases identical to TRBD1. The CDR3 is 13 residues long. V lost 5 bases to trimming and J lost 5 bases; unmatched junction nucleotides: 5. DNA for the CDR3: TGTGCCAGCAGTACGACAGGGTTGTATGGCTACACCTTC. This codes for CASSTTGLYGYTF.

This clonotype was seen repeatedly, ten times or more. The genes are TRBV11-2 and TRBJ2-1; D possibly uses TRBD1 or TRBD2 (5 bases each). Trimming removed 5 bases from V and 5 bases from J, with 10 bases in between. The germline CDR1 and CDR2 sequences are SGHAT and FQNNGV. The CDR3 is 13 residues long. The CDR3 coding sequence is TGTGCCAGCAGCCGGGACCAACACAATGAGCAGTTCTTC. Amino acids: CASSRDQHNEQFF.

This clonotype was found a few times. The chain couples TRBV10-3 to TRBJ2-5, with D possibly being TRBD2 (6 bases). This CDR3 has 13 amino acids. The V and J ends lost 10 bases and 2 bases respectively, with 14 bases between them. The germline gives CDR1 ENHRY, CDR2 SYGVKD. Here the CDR3 reads CATTGDPQETQYF. The CDR3 nucleotides read TGTGCCACCACGGGGGACCCTCAAGAGACCCAGTACTTC.

The chain joins TRBV7-2 to TRBJ2-1; tentatively, D is TRBD2 (5 bases). The CDR3 length is 15 residues. Between the trimmed V and J ends, which lost 5 bases and 14 bases, there was a span of 25 bases. Germline values: CDR1 SGHTA, CDR2 FQGNSA. The CDR3 is CASSQTLGYSPGEFF. CDR3 bases: TGTGCCAGCAGCCAAACCTTGGGCTACTCTCCCGGGGAGTTCTTC.

V usage is TRBV14 and J usage is TRBJ2-5, with TRBD1 matching 8 bases. The length of the CDR3 is 16 residues. Trimming cost V 0 bases and J 5 bases; bases outside gene matches: 8. Germline V gives CDR1 SGHDN, CDR2 FVKESK. The CDR3 region has the DNA TGTGCCAGCAGCCAAGATATCTCAGGGGGCAAGGAGACCCAGTACTTC. Translating gives CASSQDISGGKETQYF. Based on the CDR3 plus reference TRBV14 and TRBJ2-5, the full variable domain is EAGVTQFPSHSVIEKGQTVTLRCDPISGHDNLYWYRRVMGKEIKFLLHFVKESKQDESGMPNNRFLAERTGGTYSTLKVQPAELEDSGVYFCASSQDISGGKETQYFGPGTRLLVL.

The CDR3 reads CAISNSQTGEKLFF. CDR3 in DNA: TGTGCCATCAGCAATTCCCAGACAGGGGAAAAACTGTTTTTT. The chain employs TRBV10-3 and TRBJ1-4, with TRBD1 matching 7 bases. The J segment lost 8 bases and the V segment lost 6 bases, leaving 9 bases of the junction unmatched. Germline V gene sequence: CDR1 ENHRY, CDR2 SYGVKD. The CDR3 contains 14 residues.

The chain is built from TRBV5-4 and TRBJ2-3, with a weak D call TRBD2 (5 bases). The CDR3 runs 15 residues. Trimming removed 0 bases from V and 1 base from J, with 9 bases in between. Germline values: CDR1 SGHNT, CDR2 YYREEE (reference sequence). The CDR3 DNA is TGTGCCAGCAGCTTGGCCCTGCGGGGCACAGATACGCAGTATTTT. Amino acid sequence: CASSLALRGTDTQYF.

This clonotype appeared a few times. The chain couples TRBV5-4 to TRBJ2-2, with 8 bases fitting TRBD1. With 9 bases clipped from V and 1 base from J, the junction kept 5 bases outside the gene matches. This CDR3 comprises 14 residues. The germline gives CDR1 SGHNT, CDR2 YYREEE (reference sequence). This chain's CDR3 is CATMGQVNTGELFF. CDR3 DNA sequence: TGTGCCACCATGGGACAGGTGAACACCGGGGAGCTGTTTTTT.

V and J are TRBV18 and TRBJ2-5, with 7 bases matching TRBD2. V shed 3 bases and J 5 bases; nucleotides not matched to a gene: 3. CDR3 length: 13 residues. Germline V gene lookup returns CDR1 KGHSH and CDR2 LQKENI. CDR3 region: CASSPGGSETQYF. The CDR3 nucleotides read TGTGCCAGCTCACCGGGAGGGTCGGAGACCCAGTACTTC.

This clonotype was seen only a few times. The chain combines TRBV7-2 with TRBJ2-1; D gene unclear. The CDR3 consists of 14 residues. Trimming stripped 0 bases from V and 2 bases from J, with 5 bases between. CDR1 and CDR2 from the germline V gene are SGHTA and FQGNSA. CDR3 amino acids: CASSLARTYNEQFF. CDR3 in DNA: TGTGCCAGCAGCTTAGCCCGGACCTACAATGAGCAGTTCTTC.

The table lists this clonotype with a few counts. This chain links TRBV9 with TRBJ2-7; TRBD1 matches at 8 bases. The junction had 15 bases not matched to a gene; V was cut back by 5 bases and J by 5 bases. Germline V gives CDR1 SGDLS, CDR2 YYNGEE. The CDR3 sequence is 16 residues long. The chain's CDR3 is CASRTYPFDRGDEQYV. The CDR3 DNA sequence: TGTGCCAGCAGAACTTACCCCTTTGACAGGGGCGACGAGCAGTACGTC.

This clonotype was counted a few times. This chain uses TRBV5-1 with TRBJ2-7; D may be TRBD2 (5 bases). Trimming shortened V by 7 bases and J by 2 bases, and 13 bases separated the two germline ends. This CDR3 is built from 13 residues. Germline V lookup: CDR1 SGHRS, CDR2 YFSETQ. The CDR3 DNA follows: TGCGCCAGCGCCTCGGGATGGGCCTACGAGCAGTACTTC. Its protein product is CASASGWAYEQYF.